A selection of T cell receptor beta chains follows, all from one sample in a study of T-cell reconstitution after alpha-beta-depleted transplantation in children. Using its own MiXCR run on the PCR reads, TCRdb lists one record per CDR3 protein. The data show about 6,500 distinct CDR3 sequences, with approximately 12% seen just once and 22% held by the top ten. Sequencing used PBMCs, mostly from graft donor cells, obtained 180 days after TCRalphabeta/CD19-depleted stem cell transplant. All receptors derive from a child younger than two who had a stem cell transplant for acute myeloid leukemia, so the T cells may come from the graft donor. CDR3s include the opening cysteine and the closing phenylalanine or tryptophan. A D gene is named only where the DNA matches it firmly. Only some rows state a clone size, as once, few, many or a class for expanded clones.

size	D	V	J	CDR3	DNA
medium-sized	NA	TRBV6-5	TRBJ2-2	CASTNSGTGELFF	TGTGCCAGCACCAACTCCGGGACCGGGGAGCTGTTTTTT
NA	NA	TRBV21-1	TRBJ2-7	CATLYREKYF	TGTGCCACTCTTTACCGGGAGAAGTACTTC
many	NA	TRBV28	TRBJ2-7	CASSILAELYEQYF	TGTGCCAGCAGTATCCTAGCAGAACTTTACGAGCAGTACTTC
few	TRBD1	TRBV10-3	TRBJ1-4	CAIRDREEKLFF	TGTGCCATCAGGGACAGGGAGGAAAAACTGTTTTTT
many	NA	TRBV19	TRBJ1-5	CASSMGRAQGQPQHF	TGTGCCAGTAGTATGGGCAGGGCTCAAGGTCAGCCCCAGCATTTT
many	NA	TRBV15	TRBJ1-3	CATSITRTAGNTIYF	TGTGCCACCAGCATAACAAGGACAGCCGGAAACACCATATATTTT
many	TRBD2	TRBV6-4	TRBJ2-6	CASSLGGALSSSGANVLTF	TGTGCCAGCAGTCTCGGGGGGGCCCTTTCCAGCTCTGGGGCCAACGTCCTGACTTTC
NA	TRBD1	TRBV4-1	TRBJ2-7	CASSPSLTGLSYEQYF	TGCGCCAGCAGCCCTAGCCTGACAGGGCTCTCCTACGAGCAGTACTTC
many	TRBD1	TRBV7-9	TRBJ2-5	CASSFGTGGETQYF	TGTGCCAGCAGCTTCGGGACAGGGGGGGAGACCCAGTACTTC
medium-sized	TRBD2	TRBV6-5	TRBJ2-3	CASSYGTSGGDTQYF	TGTGCCAGCAGTTACGGGACTAGCGGGGGGGATACGCAGTATTTT
many	TRBD1	TRBV2	TRBJ1-5	CASRTGQGANQPQHF	TGTGCCAGCAGGACGGGACAGGGGGCCAATCAGCCCCAGCATTTT